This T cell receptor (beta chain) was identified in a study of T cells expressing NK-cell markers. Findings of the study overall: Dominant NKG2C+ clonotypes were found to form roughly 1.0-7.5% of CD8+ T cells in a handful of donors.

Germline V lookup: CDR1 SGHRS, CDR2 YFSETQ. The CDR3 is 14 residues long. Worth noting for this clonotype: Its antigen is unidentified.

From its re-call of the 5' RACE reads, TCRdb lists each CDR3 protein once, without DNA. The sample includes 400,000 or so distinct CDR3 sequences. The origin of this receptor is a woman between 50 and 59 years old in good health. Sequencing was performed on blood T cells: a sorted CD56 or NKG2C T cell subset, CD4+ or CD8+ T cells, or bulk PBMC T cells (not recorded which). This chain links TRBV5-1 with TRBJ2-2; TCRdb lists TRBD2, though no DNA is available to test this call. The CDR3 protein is CASSFGEGTGELFF.